These 22 T cell receptor beta chains originate from one sample sequenced in a study of tumor-infiltrating lymphocytes in primary liver carcinoma. They got blood RNA out of unsorted whole blood and also pulled out germline DNA. The input was 500 ng total RNA; TCR beta cDNA was made from it with a constant-region primer. Libraries for TCR beta were built through three nested multiplex PCR rounds, which together made up a slightly modified ARM-PCR procedure. In the first two PCR rounds, TRBV1-TRBV30 forward primers were paired with a C-beta reverse primer, and each round lasted roughly 9 cycles. TCRdb called the multiplex PCR reads again in MiXCR, with one record for every CDR3 protein. The sample consists of nearly 200,000 distinct CDR3 sequences, less than 70% of them appearing once. Sequenced: peripheral blood. The receptors here all came from a woman aged 55-69 years with primary liver carcinoma and hepatitis B virus infection.

This clonotype was detected only a few times. V gene TRBV14 combines with J gene TRBJ2-3, with TRBD2 as a possible D gene (6 bases). Germline loops: CDR1 SGHDN, CDR2 FVKESK. This CDR3 spans 19 amino acids. V lost 0 bases and J lost 0, with 19 bases in between. In nucleotides, the CDR3 is TGTGCCAGCAGCCAAGATAGTGGGACTCTACCCACTAGCACAGATACGCAGTATTTT. Its protein product is CASSQDSGTLPTSTDTQYF.

Remarks on this clonotype: One end of the junction is discordant with germline, which a read error may explain. The chain recombines TRBV11-1 with TRBJ1-3, with D unclear. Per the germline V gene, CDR1 is SGHAT and CDR2 is FQDESV (reference sequence). The CDR3 sequence is 12 residues long. As DNA, the CDR3 is TGTGCCATCGGCACCTCTGGAAATACCATATATTTT. It encodes CAIGTSGNTIYF.

The sample holds many counts of this clonotype. The chain links TRBV29-1 to TRBJ1-1; possible D gene TRBD1, 6 bases. The CDR3 has 12 amino acids. Trimming took off 6 bases at V and 1 base at J, with 9 bases between the two ends. CDR1 is SQVTM and CDR2 is ANQGSEA in the germline V gene. CDR3: CSVKGGNTEAFF. As DNA, the CDR3 is TGCAGCGTAAAGGGGGGGAACACTGAAGCTTTCTTT.

Of note for this clonotype: Its ends do not fully match the called genes, so a read error is possible. V is TRBV11-2 and J is TRBJ2-2; D perhaps matches TRBD2 (5 bases). The CDR3 spans 16 residues. Germline assignment: CDR1 SGHAT and CDR2 FQNNGV. CDR3 amino acids: CASSNGRNTNTGELFF. In nucleotides, the CDR3 is TGTGCCAGCAGCAACGGGCGCAACACGAACACCGGGGAGCTATTTTTT.

Worth noting for this clonotype: Being one base from a much bigger clone, this may be a read error. CDR3 residues: CASSRHRGQGDYERYF. In DNA form, the CDR3 reads TGTGCCAGCAGCCGTCACCGCGGGCAGGGGGACTACGAGCGGTACTTC. The chain is built from TRBV14 and TRBJ2-7; D may match TRBD1 or TRBD2 (7 bases each). Per the germline V gene, CDR1 is SGHDN and CDR2 is FVKESK. The CDR3 loop spans 16 amino acids.

In the case of this clonotype: It may be a read error: a sequence one base away is much more abundant. As the CDR3 is not closed by the conserved phenylalanine or tryptophan, this likely results from a read error. V and J are TRBV5-1 and TRBJ2-7, with unresolved D. Between the trimmed V and J ends, which lost 4 bases and 2 bases, there was a span of 7 bases. The CDR3 contains 12 residues. The germline V gene has CDR1 SGHRS and CDR2 YFSETQ. CDR3 amino acids: CASSPNPYEQYS. The DNA for the CDR3 is TGCGCCAGCAGCCCCAATCCCTACGAGCAGTACTCC.

This clonotype has only a few counts. The chain is built from TRBV29-1 and TRBJ2-3, with D perhaps TRBD2 (5 bases). The CDR3 length is 14 residues. From germline, CDR1 is SQVTM and CDR2 ANQGSEA. V was clipped by 4 bases and J by 4 bases, with 15 bases between them. CDR3 amino acids: CSVGNQGSADTQYF. The CDR3 DNA reads as TGCAGCGTTGGTAACCAAGGGAGCGCAGATACGCAGTATTTT.

In this sample, this clonotype turned up many times. This chain uses TRBV4-1 with TRBJ2-5; the match to TRBD1 covers 9 bases. The germline gives CDR1 MGHRA, CDR2 YSYEKL. The CDR3 extends over 17 amino acids. V gave up 0 bases and J gave up 4 bases; unmatched junction bases: 9. The CDR3 loop reads CASSQDGRQGGRETQYF. CDR3 DNA: TGCGCCAGCAGCCAAGATGGGAGACAGGGGGGGAGAGAGACCCAGTACTTC.

In the case of this clonotype: This could be a read error, since a much larger clone is one nucleotide away. The genes are TRBV4-1 and TRBJ1-1; D uncertain. The CDR3 runs 11 residues. Germline CDR1 and CDR2: MGHRA and YSYEKL. The CDR3 DNA reads TGCGCCAACAGCCAAGAAACTGAAGCTTTCTTT. It is translated as CANSQETEAFF.

About this clonotype: A read error is possible here, since a much larger clone lies one base away. This sequence joins TRBV6-1 and TRBJ2-7; 11 nucleotides align to TRBD2. The CDR3 sequence is 15 residues long. CDR1 and CDR2 from the germline V gene are MNHNS and SASEGT. The J segment lost 0 bases and the V segment lost 11 bases, leaving 9 bases of the junction unmatched. CDR3 amino acids: CACKKGLADSYEQYF. The DNA of the CDR3 is TGTGCCTGCAAGAAGGGACTAGCGGACTCCTACGAGCAGTACTTC.

There are many counts of this clonotype. The chain has TRBV11-2 and TRBJ1-3; D possibly corresponds to TRBD1 (6 bases). Germline loops: CDR1 SGHAT, CDR2 FQNNGV. Trimming took off 2 bases at V and 4 bases at J, with 12 bases between the two ends. The CDR3 extends over 15 amino acids. The CDR3 sequence is CASSLPGAKGNTIYF. The CDR3 nucleotides read TGTGCCAGCAGCTTACCGGGGGCGAAAGGAAACACCATATATTTT.

This clonotype has a handful of counts. The CDR3 DNA follows: TGTGCCAGCACCCTTAACATCGGGGATGAAGCTTTCTTT. It yields the protein CASTLNIGDEAFF. The gene calls are TRBV12-3 or TRBV12-4 and TRBJ1-1; D is uncertain. This CDR3 is built from 13 residues. Trimming pared 7 bases from V and 7 bases from J, leaving 16 bases between.

Ten or more counts support this clonotype. The rearrangement joins TRBV14 to TRBJ2-1; 7 nucleotides line up with TRBD2. Germline CDR1 reads SGHDN; CDR2 reads FVKESK. V was clipped by 4 bases and J by 0 bases; unmatched bases: 6. The CDR3 contains 16 residues. The CDR3 DNA is TGTGCCAGCAGCCCACACCGCGGGAGCTCCTACAATGAGCAGTTCTTC. The encoded protein is CASSPHRGSSYNEQFF.

In its sample, this clonotype was seen many times. The rearrangement joins TRBV29-1 to TRBJ1-5; tentatively, D is TRBD1 (5 bases). V gave up 7 bases and J gave up 0 bases, with 19 bases separating them. Per the germline V gene, CDR1 is SQVTM and CDR2 is ANQGSEA. The CDR3 extends over 16 amino acids. The CDR3 DNA sequence: TGCAGCGCCAAAGATGGGGGACCCTTTAGCAATCAGCCCCAGCATTTT. Translating it yields CSAKDGGPFSNQPQHF. Full variable domain (missing parts from reference TRBV29-1 and TRBJ1-5): SAVISQKPSRDICQRGTSLTIQCQVDSQVTMMFWYRQQPGQSLTLIATANQGSEATYESGFVIDKFPISRPNLTFSTLTVSNMSPEDSSIYLCSAKDGGPFSNQPQHFGDGTRLSIL.

Of note for this clonotype: Mismatch with germline at one junction end may stem from a read error. The CDR3 DNA follows: TGTGCCAGCAGCTTAAAAGGGATAGGGGGTCCAGATACGCAGTATTTC. It yields the protein CASSLKGIGGPDTQYF. The V gene is TRBV7-3, the J gene TRBJ2-3; D is possibly TRBD1 (6 bases). CDR1 and CDR2 (germline): SGHTA, FQGTGA. The CDR3 has 16 amino acids.

Turning to this clonotype: This may come from a read error, since a much larger clone is one base off. The CDR3 sequence is CASSGTRDSPLRF. The CDR3 bases are TGTGCCAGCAGCGGGACTAGGGATTCACCCCTCCGCTTT. This chain joins TRBV7-9 and TRBJ1-6; possible D gene TRBD1, 5 bases. Germline assignment: CDR1 SEHNR and CDR2 FQNEAQ (reference sequence). This CDR3 contains 13 residues.

The CDR3 loop reads CASRFKPGLASKLSEYF. The CDR3 nucleotides are TGTGCCAGCAGGTTTAAGCCGGGACTAGCGTCTAAACTATCAGAGTACTTC. The chain recombines TRBV11-2 with TRBJ2-7; 10 bases are shared with TRBD2. Germline V lookup: CDR1 SGHAT, CDR2 FQNNGV. V lost 6 bases, J lost 11 bases, and 22 bases stayed unmatched. The CDR3 is 17 amino acids.

Regarding this clonotype: A much larger clone is a single base away; this may be a read error. The chain links TRBV11-2 to TRBJ2-5, with D possibly being TRBD1 or TRBD2 (5 bases each). Trimming removed 4 bases at V and 5 bases at J, with 17 bases between. CDR1 is SGHAT, CDR2 FQNNGV, per germline. The CDR3 consists of 15 residues. In nucleotides, the CDR3 is TGTGCCAGCAGCTGGGGGATAGGGGAGAGCGAGACCCAGTACTTC. Protein: CASSWGIGESETQYF.

This clonotype has just a few counts. The gene calls are TRBV29-1 and TRBJ2-1; D perhaps matches TRBD1 (5 bases). Germline V gene data show CDR1 as SQVTM and CDR2 as ANQGSEA. The CDR3 runs 15 residues. Trimming took off 6 bases at V and 3 bases at J, with 18 bases between the two ends. The DNA for the CDR3 is TGCAGCGTGCCTACCAAAAGGGGCGACTACAATGAGCAGTTCTTC. It yields the protein CSVPTKRGDYNEQFF.

A remark on this clonotype: One base away lies a much larger clone, so this may be a sequencing read error. The CDR3 DNA reads TGTGCCAGCAGCCCCTGGCGGGCCGGGGAGCTGTTTTTT. This sequence encodes CASSPWRAGELFF. The chain has TRBV7-8 and TRBJ2-2; possible D gene TRBD2, 5 bases. The V gene lost 5 bases and the J gene lost 6 bases, with 10 bases spanning the gap. Per germline, CDR1 SGHVS and CDR2 FQNEAQ. The CDR3 length is 13 residues.

Worth noting for this clonotype: A much larger clone differs by one base, so this may be a read error. This chain uses TRBV5-5 with TRBJ2-7; D possibly corresponds to TRBD2 (5 bases). Per the germline V gene, CDR1 is SGHKS and CDR2 is YYEKEE (reference sequence). There are 13 residues in the CDR3. In nucleotides, the CDR3 is TGTGTCAGCAGCCGCCCCCCCGGGGAAGAGCAGTACTTC. This translates into CVSSRPPGEEQYF.

This clonotype was observed once. Just one base apart from a much larger clone, this may be a read error. The chain is built from TRBV6-1 and TRBJ1-2; tentatively, D is TRBD1 (6 bases). Germline CDR1 MNHNS, CDR2 SASEGT. CDR3 length: 16 residues. The V gene lost 5 bases and the J gene lost 6 bases, with 22 bases spanning the gap. The CDR3 DNA is TGTGCCAGCAGTCAGACCCGGACAGCTCGAACTCATGGCTACACCTTC. This codes for CASSQTRTARTHGYTF.